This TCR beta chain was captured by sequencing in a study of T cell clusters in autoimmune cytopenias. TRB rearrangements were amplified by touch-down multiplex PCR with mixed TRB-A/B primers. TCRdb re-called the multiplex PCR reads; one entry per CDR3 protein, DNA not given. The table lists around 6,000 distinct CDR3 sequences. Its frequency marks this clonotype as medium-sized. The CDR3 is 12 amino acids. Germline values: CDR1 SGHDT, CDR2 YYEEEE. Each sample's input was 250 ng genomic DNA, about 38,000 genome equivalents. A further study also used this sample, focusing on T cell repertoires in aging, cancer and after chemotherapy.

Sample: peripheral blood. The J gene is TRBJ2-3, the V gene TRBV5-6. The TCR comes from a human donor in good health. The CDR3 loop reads CASNLYTDTQYF.